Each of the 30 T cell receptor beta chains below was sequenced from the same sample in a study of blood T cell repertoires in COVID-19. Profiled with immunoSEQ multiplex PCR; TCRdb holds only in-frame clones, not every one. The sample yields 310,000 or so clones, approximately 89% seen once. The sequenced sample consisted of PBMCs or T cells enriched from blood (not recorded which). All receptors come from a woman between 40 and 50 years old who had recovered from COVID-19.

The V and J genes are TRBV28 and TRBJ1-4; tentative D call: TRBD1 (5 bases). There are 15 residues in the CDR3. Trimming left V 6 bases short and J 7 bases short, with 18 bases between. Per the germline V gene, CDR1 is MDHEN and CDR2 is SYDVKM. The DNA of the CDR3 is TGTGCCAGCAGCGCTCACCGGGACTTAGGTGAAAAACTGTTTTTT. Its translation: CASSAHRDLGEKLFF. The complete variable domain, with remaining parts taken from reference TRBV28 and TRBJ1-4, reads DVKVTQSSRYLVKRTGEKVFLECVQDMDHENMFWYRQDPGLGLRLIYFSYDVKMKEKGDIPEGYSVSREKKERFSLILESASTNQTSMYLCASSAHRDLGEKLFFGSGTQLSVL.

Here the CDR3 reads CASSPGQGDEQFF. The CDR3 DNA is TGTGCCAGTAGTCCTGGACAGGGCGATGAGCAGTTCTTC. The chain has TRBV19 and TRBJ2-1; 8 nucleotides align to TRBD1. The CDR3 extends over 13 amino acids. J lost 8 bases, V lost 5 bases, and 5 bases had no gene match. Germline assignment: CDR1 LNHDA and CDR2 SQIVND (reference sequence).

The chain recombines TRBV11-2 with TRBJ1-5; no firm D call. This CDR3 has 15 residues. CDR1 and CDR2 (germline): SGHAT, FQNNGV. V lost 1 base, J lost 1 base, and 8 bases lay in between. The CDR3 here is CASSLVSGSNQPQHF. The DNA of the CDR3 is TGTGCCAGCAGCTTAGTTTCGGGAAGCAATCAGCCCCAGCATTTT. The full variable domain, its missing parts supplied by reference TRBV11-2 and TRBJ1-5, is EAGVAQSPRYKIIEKRQSVAFWCNPISGHATLYWYQQILGQGPKLLIQFQNNGVVDDSQLPKDRFSAERLKGVDSTLKIQPAKLEDSAVYLCASSLVSGSNQPQHFGDGTRLSIL.

The CDR3 reads CASSLGADQVGNTIYF. CDR3 sequence (DNA): TGTGCCAGCAGCTTAGGGGCAGACCAAGTGGGAAACACCATATATTTT. The V gene is TRBV7-9, the J gene TRBJ1-3; D gene unclear. This CDR3 spans 16 amino acids. Trimming pared 1 base from V and 4 bases from J, leaving 14 bases between. Germline V CDR1 and CDR2: SEHNR, FQNEAQ (reference sequence). Full variable domain (remainder filled in from reference TRBV7-9 and TRBJ1-3): DTGVSQNPRHKITKRGQNVTFRCDPISEHNRLYWYRQTLGQGPEFLTYFQNEAQLEKSRLLSDRFSAERPKGSFSTLEIQRTEQGDSAMYLCASSLGADQVGNTIYFGEGSWLTVV.

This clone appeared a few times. This CDR3 is CASSLTGPNTEAFF. The CDR3 bases are TGCGCCAGCAGCTTAACAGGGCCGAACACTGAAGCTTTCTTT. J is TRBJ1-1 and V is TRBV5-1; tentatively, D is TRBD1 (6 bases). Trimming took 2 bases from V and 1 from J, leaving 9 bases between them. The CDR3 loop spans 14 amino acids. Germline V CDR1 and CDR2: SGHRS, YFSETQ. The whole variable domain, filled in from reference TRBV5-1 and TRBJ1-1, reads KAGVTQTPRYLIKTRGQQVTLSCSPISGHRSVSWYQQTPGQGLQFLFEYFSETQRNKGNFPGRFSGRQFSNSRSEMNVSTLELGDSALYLCASSLTGPNTEAFFGQGTRLTVV.

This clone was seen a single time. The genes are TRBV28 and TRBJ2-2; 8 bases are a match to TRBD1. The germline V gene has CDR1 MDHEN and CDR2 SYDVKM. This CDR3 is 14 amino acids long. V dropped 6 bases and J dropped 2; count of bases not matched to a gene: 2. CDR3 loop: CASRQGENTGELFF. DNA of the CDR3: TGTGCCAGCAGACAGGGGGAAAACACCGGGGAGCTGTTTTTT.

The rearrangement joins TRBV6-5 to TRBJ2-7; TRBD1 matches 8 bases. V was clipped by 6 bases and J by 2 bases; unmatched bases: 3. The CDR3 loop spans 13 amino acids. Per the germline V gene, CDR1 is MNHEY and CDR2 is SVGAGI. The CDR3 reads CASSDRGTYEQYF. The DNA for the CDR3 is TGTGCCAGCAGCGACAGGGGAACCTACGAGCAGTACTTC.

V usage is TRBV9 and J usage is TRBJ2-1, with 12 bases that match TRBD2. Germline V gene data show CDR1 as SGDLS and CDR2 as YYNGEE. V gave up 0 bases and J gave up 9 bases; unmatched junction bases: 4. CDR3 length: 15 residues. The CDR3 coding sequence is TGTGCCAGCAGCGTAGCTGGACTAGCGGGAAGTGAGCAGTTCTTC. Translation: CASSVAGLAGSEQFF. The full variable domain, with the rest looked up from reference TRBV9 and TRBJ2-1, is DSGVTQTPKHLITATGQRVTLRCSPRSGDLSVYWYQQSLDQGLQFLIQYYNGEERAKGNILERFSAQQFPDLHSELNLSSLELGDSALYFCASSVAGLAGSEQFFGPGTRLTVL.

The CDR3 sequence is CASSQDLIDTQYF. The CDR3 coding sequence is TGCGCCAGCAGCCAAGATTTAATTGATACGCAGTATTTT. The chain uses TRBV4-3 and TRBJ2-3; D gene unclear. Between the trimmed V and J ends, which lost 0 bases and 6 bases, there was a span of 7 bases. The CDR3 contains 13 residues. Germline CDR1 is LGHNA and CDR2 is YSLEER.

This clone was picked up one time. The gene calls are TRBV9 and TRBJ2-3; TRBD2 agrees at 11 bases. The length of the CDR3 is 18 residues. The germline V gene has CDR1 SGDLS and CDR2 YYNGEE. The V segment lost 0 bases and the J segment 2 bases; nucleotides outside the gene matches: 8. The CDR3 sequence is CASSVGSGGASNTDTQYF. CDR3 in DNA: TGTGCCAGCAGCGTAGGTAGCGGGGGGGCCAGTAACACAGATACGCAGTATTTT.

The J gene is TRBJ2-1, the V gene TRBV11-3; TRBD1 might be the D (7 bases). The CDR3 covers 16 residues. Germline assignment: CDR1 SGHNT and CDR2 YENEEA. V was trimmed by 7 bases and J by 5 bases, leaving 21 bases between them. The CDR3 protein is CASKDREVVKNNEQFF. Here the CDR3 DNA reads TGTGCCAGCAAAGACAGGGAGGTGGTAAAGAACAATGAGCAGTTCTTC.

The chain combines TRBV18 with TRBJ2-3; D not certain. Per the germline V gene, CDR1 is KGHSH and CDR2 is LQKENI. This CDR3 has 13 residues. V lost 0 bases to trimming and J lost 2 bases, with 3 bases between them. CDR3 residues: CASSPPYTDTQYF. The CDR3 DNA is TGTGCCAGCTCACCACCGTACACAGATACGCAGTATTTT.

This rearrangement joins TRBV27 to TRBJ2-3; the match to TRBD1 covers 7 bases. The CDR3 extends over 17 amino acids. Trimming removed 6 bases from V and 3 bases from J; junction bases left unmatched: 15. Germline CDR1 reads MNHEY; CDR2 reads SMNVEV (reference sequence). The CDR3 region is CASRQLNVQGVTDTQYF. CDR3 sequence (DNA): TGTGCCAGCAGACAGTTAAATGTTCAGGGGGTAACAGATACGCAGTATTTT.

The CDR3 sequence is CATSDLPSGNTGELFF. In DNA, the CDR3 is TGTGCCACCAGTGATTTGCCTAGCGGGAACACCGGGGAGCTGTTTTTT. V usage is TRBV24-1 and J usage is TRBJ2-2, with 7 bases matching TRBD2. The germline V gene has CDR1 KGHDR and CDR2 SFDVKD. The ends lost 0 bases at V and 1 base at J; junction bases unmatched: 1. CDR3 length equals 16 residues.

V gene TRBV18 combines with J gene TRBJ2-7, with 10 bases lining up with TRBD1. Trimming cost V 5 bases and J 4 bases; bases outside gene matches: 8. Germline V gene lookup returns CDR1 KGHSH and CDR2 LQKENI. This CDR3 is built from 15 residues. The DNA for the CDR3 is TGTGCCAGCTCATCCGAGAGACAGGGGGCTTACGAGCAGTACTTC. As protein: CASSSERQGAYEQYF.

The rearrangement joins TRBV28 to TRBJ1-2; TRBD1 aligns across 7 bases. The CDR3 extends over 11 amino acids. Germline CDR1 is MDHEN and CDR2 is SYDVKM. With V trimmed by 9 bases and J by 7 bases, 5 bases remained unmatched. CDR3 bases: TGTGCCAGTACGCCAGGGGGTGGCTACACCTTC. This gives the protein CASTPGGGYTF.

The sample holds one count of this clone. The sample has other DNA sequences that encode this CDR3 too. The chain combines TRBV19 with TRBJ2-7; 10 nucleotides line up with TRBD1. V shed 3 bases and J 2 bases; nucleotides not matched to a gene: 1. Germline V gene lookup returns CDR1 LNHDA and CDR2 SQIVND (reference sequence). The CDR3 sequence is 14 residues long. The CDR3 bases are TGTGCCAGTAGTATCGGACAGGGGGCCTACGAGCAGTACTTC. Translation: CASSIGQGAYEQYF.

CDR3 sequence (DNA): TGTGCCAGCAGCAAGACAGGGGTTCAGCCCCAGCATTTT. It yields the protein CASSKTGVQPQHF. This sequence joins TRBV7-6 and TRBJ1-5; 8 bases match TRBD1. Germline values: CDR1 SGHVS, CDR2 FNYEAQ. The CDR3 has 13 amino acids. Trimming took 5 bases from V and 6 from J; bases not matched to a gene: 3. The full variable domain, rest sourced from reference TRBV7-6 and TRBJ1-5, is GAGVSQSPRYKVTKRGQDVALRCDPISGHVSLYWYRQALGQGPEFLTYFNYEAQQDKSGLPNDRFSAERPEGSISTLTIQRTEQRDSAMYRCASSKTGVQPQHFGDGTRLSIL.

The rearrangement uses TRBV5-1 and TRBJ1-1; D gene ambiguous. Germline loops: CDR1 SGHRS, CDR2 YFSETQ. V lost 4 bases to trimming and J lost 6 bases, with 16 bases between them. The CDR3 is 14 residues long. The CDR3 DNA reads TGCGCCAGCAGCCCCCGTGGGGAGGTCTCTGAAGCTTTCTTT. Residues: CASSPRGEVSEAFF.

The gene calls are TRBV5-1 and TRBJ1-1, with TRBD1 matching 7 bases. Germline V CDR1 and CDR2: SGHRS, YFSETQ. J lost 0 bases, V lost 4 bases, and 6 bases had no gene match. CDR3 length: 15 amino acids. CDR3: CASSPGGLVNTEAFF. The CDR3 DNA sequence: TGCGCCAGCAGCCCAGGGGGACTGGTGAACACTGAAGCTTTCTTT.

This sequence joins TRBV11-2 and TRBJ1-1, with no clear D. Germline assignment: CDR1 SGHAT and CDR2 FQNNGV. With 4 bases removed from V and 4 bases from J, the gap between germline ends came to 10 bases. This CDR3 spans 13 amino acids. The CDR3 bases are TGTGCCAGCAGCTCCACAGTTCCCACTGAAGCTTTCTTT. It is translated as CASSSTVPTEAFF.

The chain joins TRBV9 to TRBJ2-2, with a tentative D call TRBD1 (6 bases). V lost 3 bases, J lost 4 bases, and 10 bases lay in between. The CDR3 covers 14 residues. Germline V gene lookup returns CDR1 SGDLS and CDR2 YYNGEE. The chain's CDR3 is CASSATGITGELFF. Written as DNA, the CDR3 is TGTGCCAGCAGCGCTACAGGGATCACCGGGGAGCTGTTTTTT.

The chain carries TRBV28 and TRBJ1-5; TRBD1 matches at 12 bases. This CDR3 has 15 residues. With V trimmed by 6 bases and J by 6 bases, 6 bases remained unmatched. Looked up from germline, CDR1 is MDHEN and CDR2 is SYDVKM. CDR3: CASSPGTGGRQPQHF. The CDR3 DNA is TGTGCCAGCAGCCCCGGGACAGGGGGCCGTCAGCCCCAGCATTTT.

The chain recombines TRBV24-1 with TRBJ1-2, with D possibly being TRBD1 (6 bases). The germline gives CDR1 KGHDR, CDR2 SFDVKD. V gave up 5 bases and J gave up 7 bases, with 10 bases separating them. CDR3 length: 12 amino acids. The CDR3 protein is CATSVVGGGYTF. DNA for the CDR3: TGTGCCACCAGTGTGGTAGGGGGTGGCTACACCTTC.

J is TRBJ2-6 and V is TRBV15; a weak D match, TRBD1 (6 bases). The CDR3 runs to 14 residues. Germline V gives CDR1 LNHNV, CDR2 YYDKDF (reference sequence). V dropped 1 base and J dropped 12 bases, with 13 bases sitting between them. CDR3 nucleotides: TGTGCCACCAGCAGAGCCCGGGACATGGGCGTCCTGACTTTC. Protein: CATSRARDMGVLTF.

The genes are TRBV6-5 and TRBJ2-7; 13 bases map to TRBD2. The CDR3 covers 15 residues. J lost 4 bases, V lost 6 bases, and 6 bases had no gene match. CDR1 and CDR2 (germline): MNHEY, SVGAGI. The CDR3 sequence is CASSRGTSGTYEQYF. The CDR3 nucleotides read TGTGCCAGCAGCCGCGGGACTAGCGGGACGTACGAGCAGTACTTC.

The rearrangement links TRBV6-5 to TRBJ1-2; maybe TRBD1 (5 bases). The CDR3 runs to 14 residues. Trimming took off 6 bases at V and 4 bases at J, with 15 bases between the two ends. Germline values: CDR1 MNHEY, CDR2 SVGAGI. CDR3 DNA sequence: TGTGCCAGCAGGCCCCGGGGGTCCCTCTATGGCTACACCTTC. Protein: CASRPRGSLYGYTF.

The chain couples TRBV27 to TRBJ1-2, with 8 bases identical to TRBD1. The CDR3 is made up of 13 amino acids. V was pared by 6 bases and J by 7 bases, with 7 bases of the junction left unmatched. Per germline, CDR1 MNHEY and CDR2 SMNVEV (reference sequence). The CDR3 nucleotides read TGTGCCAGCAGGCCTACAGGGGGTAGTGGCTACACCTTC. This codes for CASRPTGGSGYTF.

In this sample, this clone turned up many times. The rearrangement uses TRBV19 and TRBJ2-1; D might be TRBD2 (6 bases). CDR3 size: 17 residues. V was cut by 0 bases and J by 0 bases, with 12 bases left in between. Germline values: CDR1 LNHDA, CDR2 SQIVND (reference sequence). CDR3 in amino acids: CASSIDRLAASYNEQFF. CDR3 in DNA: TGTGCCAGTAGTATAGATCGCTTAGCGGCCTCCTACAATGAGCAGTTCTTC.

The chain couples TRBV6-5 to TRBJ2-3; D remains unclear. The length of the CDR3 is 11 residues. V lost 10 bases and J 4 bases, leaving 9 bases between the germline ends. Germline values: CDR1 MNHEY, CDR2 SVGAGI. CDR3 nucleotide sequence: TGTGCCACCCGATACTCAGATACGCAGTATTTT. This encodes CATRYSDTQYF.